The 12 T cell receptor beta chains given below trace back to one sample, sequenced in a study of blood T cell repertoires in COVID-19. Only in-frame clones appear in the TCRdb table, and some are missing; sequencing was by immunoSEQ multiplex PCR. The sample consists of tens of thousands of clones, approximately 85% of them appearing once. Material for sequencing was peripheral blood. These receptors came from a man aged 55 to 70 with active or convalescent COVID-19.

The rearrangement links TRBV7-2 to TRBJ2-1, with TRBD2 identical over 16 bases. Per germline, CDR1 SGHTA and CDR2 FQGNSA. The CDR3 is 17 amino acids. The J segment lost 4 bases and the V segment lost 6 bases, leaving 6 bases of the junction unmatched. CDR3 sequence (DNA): TGTGCCAGCAGTACTCGGGGACTAGCGGGGGGGTACAATGAGCAGTTCTTC. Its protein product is CASSTRGLAGGYNEQFF.

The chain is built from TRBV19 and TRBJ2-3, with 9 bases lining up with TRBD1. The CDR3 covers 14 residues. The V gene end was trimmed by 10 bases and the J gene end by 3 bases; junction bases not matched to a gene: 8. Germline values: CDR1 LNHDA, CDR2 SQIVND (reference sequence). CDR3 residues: CATLDRGFTDTQYF. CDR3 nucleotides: TGTGCCACCTTAGACAGGGGGTTTACAGATACGCAGTATTTT.

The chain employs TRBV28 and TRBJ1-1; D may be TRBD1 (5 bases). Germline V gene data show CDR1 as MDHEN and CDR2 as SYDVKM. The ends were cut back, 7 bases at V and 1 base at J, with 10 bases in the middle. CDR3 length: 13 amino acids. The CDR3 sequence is CASIPGQNTEAFF. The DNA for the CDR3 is TGTGCCAGCATCCCCGGACAGAACACTGAAGCTTTCTTT.

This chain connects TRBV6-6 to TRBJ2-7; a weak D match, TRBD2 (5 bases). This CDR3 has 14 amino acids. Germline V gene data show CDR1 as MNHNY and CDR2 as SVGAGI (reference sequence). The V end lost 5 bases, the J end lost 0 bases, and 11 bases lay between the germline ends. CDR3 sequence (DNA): TGTGCCAGCAGTCTGCTAGGAGGCTCCTACGAGCAGTACGTC. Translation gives CASSLLGGSYEQYV.

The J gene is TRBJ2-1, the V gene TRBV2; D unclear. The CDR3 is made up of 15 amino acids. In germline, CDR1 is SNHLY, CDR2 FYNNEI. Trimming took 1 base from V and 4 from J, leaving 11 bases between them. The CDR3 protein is CASSEGPARYNEQFF. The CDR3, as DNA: TGTGCCAGCAGTGAAGGGCCAGCTAGGTACAATGAGCAGTTCTTC.

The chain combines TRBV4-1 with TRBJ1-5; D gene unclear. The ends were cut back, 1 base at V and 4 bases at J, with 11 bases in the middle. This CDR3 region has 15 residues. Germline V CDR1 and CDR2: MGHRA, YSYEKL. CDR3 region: CASSQGEGLNQPQHF. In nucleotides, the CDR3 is TGCGCCAGCAGCCAAGGGGAGGGATTGAATCAGCCCCAGCATTTT.

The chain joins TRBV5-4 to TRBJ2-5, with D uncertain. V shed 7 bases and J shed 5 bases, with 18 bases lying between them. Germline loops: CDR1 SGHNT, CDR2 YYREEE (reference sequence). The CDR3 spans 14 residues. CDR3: CASWSYGSGETQYF. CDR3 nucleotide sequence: TGTGCCAGCTGGAGCTATGGGTCCGGGGAGACCCAGTACTTC.

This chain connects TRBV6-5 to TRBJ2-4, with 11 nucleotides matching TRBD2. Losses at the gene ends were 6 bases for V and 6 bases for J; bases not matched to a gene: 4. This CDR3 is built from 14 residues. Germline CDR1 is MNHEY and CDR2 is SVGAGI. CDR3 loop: CASSPLAGGNIQYF. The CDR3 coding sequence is TGTGCCAGCAGCCCGCTAGCGGGGGGAAACATTCAGTACTTC.

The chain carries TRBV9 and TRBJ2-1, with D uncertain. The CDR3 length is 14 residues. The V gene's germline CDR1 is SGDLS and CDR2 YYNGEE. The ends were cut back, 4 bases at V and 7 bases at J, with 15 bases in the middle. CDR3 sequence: CASSLPGQLNEQFF. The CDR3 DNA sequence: TGTGCCAGCAGCTTACCGGGTCAACTTAATGAGCAGTTCTTC. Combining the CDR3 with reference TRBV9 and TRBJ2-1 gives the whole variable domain DSGVTQTPKHLITATGQRVTLRCSPRSGDLSVYWYQQSLDQGLQFLIQYYNGEERAKGNILERFSAQQFPDLHSELNLSSLELGDSALYFCASSLPGQLNEQFFGPGTRLTVL.

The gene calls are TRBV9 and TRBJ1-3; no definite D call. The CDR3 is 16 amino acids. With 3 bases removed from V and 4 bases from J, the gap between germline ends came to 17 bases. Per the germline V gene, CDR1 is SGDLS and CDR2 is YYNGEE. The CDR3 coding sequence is TGTGCCAGCAGCGCCGGCTCAGGATTGTTAGGAAACACCATATATTTT. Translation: CASSAGSGLLGNTIYF.

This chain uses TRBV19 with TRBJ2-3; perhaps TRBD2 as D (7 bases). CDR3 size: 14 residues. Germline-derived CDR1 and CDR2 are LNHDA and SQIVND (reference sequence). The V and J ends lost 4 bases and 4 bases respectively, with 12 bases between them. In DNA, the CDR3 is TGTGCCAGTAGTAATGGGGGGGCCCCAGATACGCAGTATTTT. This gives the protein CASSNGGAPDTQYF.

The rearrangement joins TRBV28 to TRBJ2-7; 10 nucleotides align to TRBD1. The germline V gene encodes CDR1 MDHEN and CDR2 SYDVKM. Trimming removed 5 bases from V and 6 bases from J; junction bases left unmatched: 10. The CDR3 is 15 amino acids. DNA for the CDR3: TGTGCCAGCAGTACGGGACAGGGGACGGGTATCGAGCAGTACGTC. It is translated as CASSTGQGTGIEQYV.